This TCR beta chain appears in the sequencing data of a study of technical replicates of blood from a few donors (TCRdb year 2017). Libraries came from the immunoSEQ multiplex PCR assay. Not all clones reach the TCRdb copy of this immuneACCESS table, which keeps in-frame sequences only. Checked studies attribute under half of the gap to unresolved V genes and leave the rest unexplained. Across this sample there are tens of thousands of clones, with roughly four fifths seen only once. The leading ten clones occupy around 4% of the sample. In the case of this clone: Its binding antigen is unknown. The input lacks base qualities; no much larger clone sits a single base away.

The germline V gene specifies MGHRA as CDR1 and YSYEKL as CDR2. The CDR3 runs 15 amino acids, cysteine and phenylalanine included. Only the CDR3 DNA is retained, 45 bases long and in frame from the first base. Relative to germline, V is 3 bases shorter and J is 6 bases shorter, with 17 bases between their ends. Sequencing was carried out using PBMCs. The rearrangement combines TRBV4-1 with TRBJ1-2; a tentative D match to TRBD1 spans 5 bases. This clonotype was sampled from a human donor in good health. Some clones in this sample may be carry-over from other donors' samples. The CDR3 protein: CASSHPGRRGHGYTF. The bases are TGCGCCAGCAGCCACCCCGGTCGTAGGGGCCATGGCTACACCTTC.